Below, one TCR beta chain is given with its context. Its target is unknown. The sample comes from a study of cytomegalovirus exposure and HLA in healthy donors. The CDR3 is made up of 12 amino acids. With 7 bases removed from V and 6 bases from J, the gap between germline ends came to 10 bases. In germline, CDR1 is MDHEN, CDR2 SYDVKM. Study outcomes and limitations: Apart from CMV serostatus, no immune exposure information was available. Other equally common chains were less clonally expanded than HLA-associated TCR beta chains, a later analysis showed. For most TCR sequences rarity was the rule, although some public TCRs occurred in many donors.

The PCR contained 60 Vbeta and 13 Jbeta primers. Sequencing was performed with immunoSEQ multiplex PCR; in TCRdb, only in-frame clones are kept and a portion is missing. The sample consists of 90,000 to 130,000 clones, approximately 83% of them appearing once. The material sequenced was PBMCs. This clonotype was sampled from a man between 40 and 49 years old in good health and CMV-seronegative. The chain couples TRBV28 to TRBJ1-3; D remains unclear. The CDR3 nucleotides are TGTGCCAGCATTAATGCGGAAAACACCATATATTTT. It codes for CASINAENTIYF.